Sequencing of this T cell receptor (beta chain) was carried out in a study of OX40 agonist ivuxolimab in advanced cancers. Study findings and constraints: Both blood CD4+ and CD8+ T cells showed clonal growth by week 6 at 0.1 to 3.0 mg/kg. The antigens recognized by the expanded peripheral T cells, that is their antigen specificity, were not determined. Relatively little clonal expansion, among the lowest observed, appeared in partial responders at 0.1-3.0 mg/kg.

With regard to this clone: Its cognate antigen is unknown.

Generated by immunoSEQ multiplex PCR, the TCRdb table keeps only in-frame clones and is missing some. The sample consists of roughly 25,000 clones, about 77% of them appearing once. V lost 5 bases and J lost 1, with 12 bases in between. The CDR3 totals 15 residues. Germline V gene lookup returns CDR1 SEHNR and CDR2 FQNEAQ (reference sequence). The chain has TRBV7-9 and TRBJ2-1, with no clear D. The TCR was taken from an adult with an advanced solid tumor such as melanoma, head and neck, liver or kidney cancer. The input for sequencing was CD4+ or CD8+ T cells sorted from blood, taken in a trial of the OX40 agonist ivuxolimab. The chain's CDR3 is CASSPVTESYNEQFF. The CDR3 DNA is TGTGCCAGCAGCCCAGTGACGGAGTCCTACAATGAGCAGTTCTTC.